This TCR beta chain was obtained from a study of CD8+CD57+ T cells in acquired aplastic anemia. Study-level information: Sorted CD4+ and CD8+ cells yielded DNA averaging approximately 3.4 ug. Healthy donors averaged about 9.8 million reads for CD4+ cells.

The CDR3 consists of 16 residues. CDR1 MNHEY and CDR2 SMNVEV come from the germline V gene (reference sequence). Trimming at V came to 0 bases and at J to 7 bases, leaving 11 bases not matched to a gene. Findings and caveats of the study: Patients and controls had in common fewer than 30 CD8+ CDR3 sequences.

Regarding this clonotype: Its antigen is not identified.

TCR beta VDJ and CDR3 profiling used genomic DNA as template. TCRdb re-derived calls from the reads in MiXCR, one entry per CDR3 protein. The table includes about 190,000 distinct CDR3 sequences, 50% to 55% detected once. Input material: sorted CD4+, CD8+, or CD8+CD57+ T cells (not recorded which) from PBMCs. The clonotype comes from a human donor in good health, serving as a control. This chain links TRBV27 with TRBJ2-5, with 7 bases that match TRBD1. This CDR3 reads CASSLSMLRDSRTQYF. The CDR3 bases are TGTGCCAGCAGTTTATCGATGCTTAGGGACAGCAGGACCCAGTACTTC.